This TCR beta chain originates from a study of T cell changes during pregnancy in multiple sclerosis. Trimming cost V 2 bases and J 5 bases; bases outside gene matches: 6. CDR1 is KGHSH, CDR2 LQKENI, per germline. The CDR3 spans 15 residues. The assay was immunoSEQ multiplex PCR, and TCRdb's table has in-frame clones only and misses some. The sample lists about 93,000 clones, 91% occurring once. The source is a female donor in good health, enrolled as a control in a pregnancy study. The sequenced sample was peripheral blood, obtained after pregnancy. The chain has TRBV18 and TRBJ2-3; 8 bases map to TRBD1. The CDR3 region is CASSPRTGHGDTQYF. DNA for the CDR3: TGTGCCAGCTCACCAAGGACAGGGCATGGAGATACGCAGTATTTT.